The present entry profiles one TCR beta chain with its context. Its antigen is not identified. This sample was included in a study of CD8 T cells in ankylosing spondylitis. General study points: Significant enrichment of disease-linked clones was reported in matched ankylosing spondylitis synovial fluid. In the blood and synovial fluid of reactive arthritis, some motif variants had been previously reported. Within ankylosing spondylitis blood, a TCR beta motif made up of several highly homologous variants appeared to be characteristic.

By quantitative 5'-RACE with molecular barcodes, the TCR beta libraries were made. Via MiXCR, TCRdb re-called the 5' RACE reads, giving one row per CDR3 protein. Of 250,000 to 300,000 distinct CDR3 sequences listed, around 20% are singletons. This CDR3 spans 17 amino acids. V was shortened by 2 bases and J by 4 bases, with 18 bases between the two germline ends. Germline CDR1 and CDR2: MNHEY and SVGEGT. This TCR was recovered from a male donor with ankylosing spondylitis or in good health (not recorded which). V gene TRBV6-2 or TRBV6-3 combines with J gene TRBJ2-1, with a possible D match to TRBD2 (7 bases). The sample consisted of blood, either unsorted or a sorted T cell fraction (not recorded which). CDR3: CASSYPSLGGEYNEQFF. DNA of the CDR3: TGTGCCAGCAGTTACCCCTCCTTAGGGGGGGAATACAATGAGCAGTTCTTC.